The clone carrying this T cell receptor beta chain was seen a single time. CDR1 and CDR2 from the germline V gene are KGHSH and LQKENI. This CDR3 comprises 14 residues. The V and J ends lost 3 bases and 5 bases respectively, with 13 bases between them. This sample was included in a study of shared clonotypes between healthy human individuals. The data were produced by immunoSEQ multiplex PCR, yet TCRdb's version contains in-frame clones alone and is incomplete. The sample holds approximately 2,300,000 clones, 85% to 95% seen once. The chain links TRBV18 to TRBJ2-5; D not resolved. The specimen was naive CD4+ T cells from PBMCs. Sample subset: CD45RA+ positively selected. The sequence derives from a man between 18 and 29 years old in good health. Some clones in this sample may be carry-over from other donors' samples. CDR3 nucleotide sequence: TGTGCCAGCTCACCCTCCGGTCCTGAGGAGACCCAGTACTTC. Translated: CASSPSGPEETQYF.